The rows below give T cell receptor beta chains drawn from one sample of a study of beta chain features in type 1 diabetes. TCRdb keeps only in-frame clones here, not all; method: immunoSEQ multiplex PCR. The table lists 280,000 or so clones, about 15% of them singletons. Material: naive CD4+ T cells from blood. The receptor set was obtained from a man aged 18 to 35 with type 1 diabetes. Both conserved end residues are part of each CDR3. D genes are given only for firm matches. Clone size appears in some rows only: once, few, many, or a class for an expanded clone.

d_gene	j_gene	abundance	v_gene	CDR3nt	CDR3aa
TRBD2	TRBJ2-1	NA	TRBV30	TGTGCCTGGGGACTAGCGGGAGTCAATGAGCAGTTCTTC	CAWGLAGVNEQFF
TRBD1	TRBJ1-5	few	TRBV5-4	TGTGCCAGCAGCGTAAAAGGGACAGGCGCCAATCAGCCCCAGCATTTT	CASSVKGTGANQPQHF
NA	TRBJ2-3	few	TRBV2	TGTGCCAGCAGTCCGTACGGGGGAGGTGGGGATACGCAGTATTTT	CASSPYGGGGDTQYF
TRBD2	TRBJ2-5	NA	TRBV4-1	TGCGCCAGCAGCCGACGACTAGCGGGGGGCTCCCAAGAGACCCAGTACTTC	CASSRRLAGGSQETQYF
NA	TRBJ1-2	NA	TRBV4-3	TGCGCCAGCAGCCAAGAGCAGGTTAACTATGGCTACACCTTC	CASSQEQVNYGYTF
TRBD2	TRBJ2-3	NA	TRBV4-1	TGCGCCAGCAGCCTTACCGGGACTAGAGGAGATACGCAGTATTTT	CASSLTGTRGDTQYF
TRBD1	TRBJ2-2	few	TRBV28	TGTGCCAGCAGGGGAGGACAGGGCACCGGGGAGCTGTTTTTT	CASRGGQGTGELFF
NA	TRBJ2-7	NA	TRBV5-6	TGTGCCAGCAGCCGACAGAGAACCTTCTCCTACGAGCAGTACTTC	CASSRQRTFSYEQYF
TRBD2	TRBJ2-5	few	TRBV11-2	TGTGCCAGCAGACTAGCGGGAGGAGGGGAGACCCAGTACTTC	CASRLAGGGETQYF
NA	TRBJ2-6	few	TRBV7-2	TGTGCCAGCAGCTTAGCGGGGGGACGGACTCTGGGGGCCAACGTCCTGACTTTC	CASSLAGGRTLGANVLTF
NA	TRBJ1-1	once	TRBV7-9	TGTGCCAGCAGCTTTAAGGGGCACAGGGACGAAGCTTTCTTT	CASSFKGHRDEAFF
NA	TRBJ2-7	few	TRBV7-9	TGTGCCAGCAGCCCTAAGGCTCGAGCGGGCATGGCCTACGAGCAGTACTTC	CASSPKARAGMAYEQYF
TRBD1	TRBJ1-1	few	TRBV30	TGTGCCAAACAAAACAGGGGAGGTACTGAAGCTTTCTTT	CAKQNRGGTEAFF
TRBD1	TRBJ2-7	once	TRBV5-1	TGCGCCAGCAGCTTGGGGGCTGGACAGGGTTCCTACGAGCAGTACTTC	CASSLGAGQGSYEQYF
TRBD2	TRBJ2-3	NA	TRBV9	TGTGCCAGCAGCGTAGTCGGGGGGGCCGGAAAGAATACGCAGTATTTT	CASSVVGGAGKNTQYF
NA	TRBJ1-1	NA	TRBV19	TGTGCCAGTAGTATTACCGGCAGGGTGGCTGAAGCTTTCTTT	CASSITGRVAEAFF
NA	TRBJ2-3	NA	TRBV9	TGTGCCAGCAGCGTATCGGGATCTTCTAGCACAGATACGCAGTATTTT	CASSVSGSSSTDTQYF
TRBD1	TRBJ2-2	few	TRBV9	TGTGCCAGCAGCGAAGGACAGGGAACCGGGGAGCTGTTTTTT	CASSEGQGTGELFF
TRBD1	TRBJ1-1	few	TRBV7-9	TGTGCCAGCAGCTTAGTCGAGGGGGCTTCCGAAGCTTTCTTT	CASSLVEGASEAFF
TRBD1	TRBJ2-3	NA	TRBV5-1	TGCGCCAGCAGCGGGACAGGCGGAACAGATACGCAGTATTTT	CASSGTGGTDTQYF
NA	TRBJ1-5	NA	TRBV6-5	TGTGCCAGCAGTTCGAGGTTCAATCAGCCCCAGCATTTT	CASSSRFNQPQHF
NA	TRBJ2-7	few	TRBV28	TGTGCCAGCAGTTTCCCAGGACACGGAGCGTACTTC	CASSFPGHGAYF
NA	TRBJ2-3	NA	TRBV9	TGTGCCAGCAGCGTATCCGCAGATACGCAGTATTTT	CASSVSADTQYF
TRBD1	TRBJ1-2	few	TRBV4-3	TGCGCCAGCAGCCAAGAGGACAGGGGGCGTCGGGGCTACACCTTC	CASSQEDRGRRGYTF
TRBD2	TRBJ2-1	few	TRBV5-1	TGCGCCAGCAGCTTTAGCGGGAGGGAGTACAATGAGCAGTTCTTC	CASSFSGREYNEQFF
TRBD1	TRBJ1-1	NA	TRBV6-6	TGTGCCAGCAGTTATACAGGGGCGAACACTGAAGCTTTCTTT	CASSYTGANTEAFF
NA	TRBJ2-1	few	TRBV13	TGTGCCAGCAGCTTTGGGGGGACGCCGACAAATGAGCAGTTCTTC	CASSFGGTPTNEQFF
NA	TRBJ2-3	NA	TRBV21-1	TGTGCCAGCAGCTACGGACAGGACACAGATACGCAGTATTTT	CASSYGQDTDTQYF